This TCR beta chain was recorded in a study of blood T cells in healthy people across ages. Using a J-beta primer mix together with a sample-barcoded 5' primer, a second PCR was run for 7 to 11 cycles. TCRdb re-derived calls from the 5' RACE reads in MiXCR, one entry per CDR3 protein. The sample records about a million distinct CDR3 sequences, roughly 50% being singletons. Isolated PBMCs totaled at least 6 million in each sample. This CDR3 is built from 16 residues. The V gene's germline CDR1 is SGHTA and CDR2 FQGNSA. Trimming removed 3 bases from V and 5 bases from J, with 18 bases in between. The rearrangement uses TRBV7-2 and TRBJ2-3, with D hard to call. This receptor was identified in a woman aged 55 to 70 in good health. Sequenced: blood. CDR3 sequence: CASSFRSAPGGDTQYF. CDR3 nucleotide sequence: TGTGCCAGCAGCTTTAGGTCAGCGCCTGGTGGAGATACGCAGTATTTT.